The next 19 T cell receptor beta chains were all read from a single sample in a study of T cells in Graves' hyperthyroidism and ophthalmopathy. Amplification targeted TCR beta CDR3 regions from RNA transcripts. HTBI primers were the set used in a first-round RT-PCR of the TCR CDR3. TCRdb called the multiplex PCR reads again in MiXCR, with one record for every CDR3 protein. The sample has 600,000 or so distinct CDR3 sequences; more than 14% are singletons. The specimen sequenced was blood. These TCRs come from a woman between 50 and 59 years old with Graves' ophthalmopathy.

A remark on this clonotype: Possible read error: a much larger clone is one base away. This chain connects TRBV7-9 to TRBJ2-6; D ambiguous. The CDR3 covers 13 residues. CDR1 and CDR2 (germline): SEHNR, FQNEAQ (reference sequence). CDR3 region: CAGSLHGANVLTF. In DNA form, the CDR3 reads TGTGCCGGCAGCTTACACGGGGCCAACGTCCTGACTTTC.

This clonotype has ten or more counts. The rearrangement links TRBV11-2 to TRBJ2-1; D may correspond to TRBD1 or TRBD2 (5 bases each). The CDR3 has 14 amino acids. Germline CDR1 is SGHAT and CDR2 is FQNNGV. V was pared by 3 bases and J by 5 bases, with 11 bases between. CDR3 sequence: CASSFGQGDNEQFF. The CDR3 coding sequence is TGTGCCAGCAGCTTCGGGCAGGGAGACAATGAGCAGTTCTTC.

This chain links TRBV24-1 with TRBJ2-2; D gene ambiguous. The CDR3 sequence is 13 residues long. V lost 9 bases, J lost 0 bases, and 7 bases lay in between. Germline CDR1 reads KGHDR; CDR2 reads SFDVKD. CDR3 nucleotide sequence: TGTGCCACCCGGAGCGCGAACACCGGGGAGCTGTTTTTT. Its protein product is CATRSANTGELFF.

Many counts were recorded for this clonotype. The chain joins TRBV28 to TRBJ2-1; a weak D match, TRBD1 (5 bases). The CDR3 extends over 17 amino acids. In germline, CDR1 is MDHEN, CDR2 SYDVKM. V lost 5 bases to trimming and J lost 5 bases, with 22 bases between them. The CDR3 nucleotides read TGTGCCAGCAGTGAGACCCAGGGATTTAGGCTCGACAATGAGCAGTTCTTC. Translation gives CASSETQGFRLDNEQFF.

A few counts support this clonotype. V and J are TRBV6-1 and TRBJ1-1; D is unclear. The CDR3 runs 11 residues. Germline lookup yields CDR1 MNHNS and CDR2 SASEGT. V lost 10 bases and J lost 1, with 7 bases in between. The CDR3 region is CAIHTNTEAFF. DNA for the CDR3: TGTGCCATTCATACGAACACTGAAGCTTTCTTT.

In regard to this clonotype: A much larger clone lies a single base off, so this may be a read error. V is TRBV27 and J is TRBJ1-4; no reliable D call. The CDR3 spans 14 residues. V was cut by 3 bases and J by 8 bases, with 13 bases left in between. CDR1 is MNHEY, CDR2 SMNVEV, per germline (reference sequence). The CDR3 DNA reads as TGTGCCAGCAGTTTGGGGAGGATTGGGGAAAAACTGTTTTTT. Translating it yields CASSLGRIGEKLFF.

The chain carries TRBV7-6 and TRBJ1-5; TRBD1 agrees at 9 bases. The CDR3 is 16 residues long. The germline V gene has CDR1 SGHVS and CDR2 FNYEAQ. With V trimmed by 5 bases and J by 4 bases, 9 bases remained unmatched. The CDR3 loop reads CASSHRNRGPNQPQHF. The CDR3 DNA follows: TGTGCCAGCAGCCACAGGAACAGGGGGCCAAATCAGCCCCAGCATTTT.

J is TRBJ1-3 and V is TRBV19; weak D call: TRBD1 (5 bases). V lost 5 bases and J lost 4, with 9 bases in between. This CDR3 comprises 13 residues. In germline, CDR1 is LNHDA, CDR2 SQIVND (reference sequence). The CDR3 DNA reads TGTGCCAGTAGTGCGACAGAAGGAAACACCATATATTTT. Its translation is CASSATEGNTIYF.

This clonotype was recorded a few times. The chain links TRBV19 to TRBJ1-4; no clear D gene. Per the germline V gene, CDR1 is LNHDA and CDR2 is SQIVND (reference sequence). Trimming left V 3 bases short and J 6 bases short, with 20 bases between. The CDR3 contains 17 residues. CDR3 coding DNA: TGTGCCAGTAGTATTAATCGGGCAAGCTTCCTATATGAAAAACTGTTTTTT. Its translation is CASSINRASFLYEKLFF.

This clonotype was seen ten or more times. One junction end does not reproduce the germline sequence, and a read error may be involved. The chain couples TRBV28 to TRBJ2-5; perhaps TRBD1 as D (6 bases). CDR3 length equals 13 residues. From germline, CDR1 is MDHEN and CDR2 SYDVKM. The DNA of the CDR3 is TGTGCCAACAGTCGACAGGCCCAGGGGACCCAGTACTTC. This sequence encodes CANSRQAQGTQYF.

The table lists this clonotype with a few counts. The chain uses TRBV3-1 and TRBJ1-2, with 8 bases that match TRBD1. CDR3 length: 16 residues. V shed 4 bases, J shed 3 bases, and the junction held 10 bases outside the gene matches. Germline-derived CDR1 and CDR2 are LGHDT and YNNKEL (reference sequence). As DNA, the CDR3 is TGTGCCAGCAGCCGCTTGTCCGGGACAGGCTACTATGGCTACACCTTC. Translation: CASSRLSGTGYYGYTF.

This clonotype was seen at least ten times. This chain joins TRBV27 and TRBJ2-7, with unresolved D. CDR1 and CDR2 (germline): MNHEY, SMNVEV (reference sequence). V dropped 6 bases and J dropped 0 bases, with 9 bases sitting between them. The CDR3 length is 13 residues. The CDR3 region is CASSHDGSYEQYF. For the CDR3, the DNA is TGTGCCAGCAGCCACGACGGCTCCTACGAGCAGTACTTC.

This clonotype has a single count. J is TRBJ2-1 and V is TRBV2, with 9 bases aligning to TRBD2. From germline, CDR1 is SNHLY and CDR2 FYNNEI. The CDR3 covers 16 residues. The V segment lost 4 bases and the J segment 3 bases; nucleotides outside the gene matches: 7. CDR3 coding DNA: TGTGCCAGCAGTGGAAGGCGGGAGGGATTCTACAATGAGCAGTTCTTC. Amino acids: CASSGRREGFYNEQFF.

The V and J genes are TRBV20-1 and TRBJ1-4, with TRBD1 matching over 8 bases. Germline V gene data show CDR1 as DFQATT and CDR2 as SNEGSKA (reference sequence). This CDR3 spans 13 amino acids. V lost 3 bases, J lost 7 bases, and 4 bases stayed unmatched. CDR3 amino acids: CSARATGAEKLFF. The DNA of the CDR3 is TGCAGTGCTAGGGCGACAGGGGCTGAAAAACTGTTTTTT.

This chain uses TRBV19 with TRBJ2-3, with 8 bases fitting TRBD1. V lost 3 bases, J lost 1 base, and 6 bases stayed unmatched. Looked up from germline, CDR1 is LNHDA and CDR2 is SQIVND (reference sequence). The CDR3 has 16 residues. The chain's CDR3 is CASSIRETGGTDTQYF. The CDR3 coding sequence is TGTGCCAGTAGTATTAGAGAGACAGGGGGCACAGATACGCAGTATTTT.

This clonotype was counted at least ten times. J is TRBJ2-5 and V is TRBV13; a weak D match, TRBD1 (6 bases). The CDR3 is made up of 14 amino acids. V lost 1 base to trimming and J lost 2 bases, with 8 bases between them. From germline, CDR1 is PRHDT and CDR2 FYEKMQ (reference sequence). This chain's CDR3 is CASSLVDSQETQYF. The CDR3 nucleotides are TGTGCCAGCAGCTTAGTGGACAGTCAAGAGACCCAGTACTTC.

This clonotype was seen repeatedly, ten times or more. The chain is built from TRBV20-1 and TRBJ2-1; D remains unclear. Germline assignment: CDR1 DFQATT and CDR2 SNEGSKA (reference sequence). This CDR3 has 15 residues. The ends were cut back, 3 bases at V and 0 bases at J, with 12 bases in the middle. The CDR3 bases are TGCAGTGCTAGTTTCCGGGCGAGCTCCTACAATGAGCAGTTCTTC. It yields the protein CSASFRASSYNEQFF.

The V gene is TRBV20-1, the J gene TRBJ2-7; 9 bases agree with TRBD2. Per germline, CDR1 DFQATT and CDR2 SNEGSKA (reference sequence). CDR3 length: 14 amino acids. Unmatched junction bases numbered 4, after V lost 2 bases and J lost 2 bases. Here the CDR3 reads CSARRREGTYEQYF. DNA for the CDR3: TGCAGTGCTAGAAGGCGGGAGGGAACCTACGAGCAGTACTTC.

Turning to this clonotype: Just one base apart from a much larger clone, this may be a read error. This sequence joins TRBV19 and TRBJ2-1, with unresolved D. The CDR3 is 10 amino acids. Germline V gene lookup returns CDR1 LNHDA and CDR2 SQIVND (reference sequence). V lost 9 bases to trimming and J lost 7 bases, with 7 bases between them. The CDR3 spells CASGRNEQFF. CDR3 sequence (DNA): TGTGCCAGCGGTAGGAATGAGCAGTTCTTC. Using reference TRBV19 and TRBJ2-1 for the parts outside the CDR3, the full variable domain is DGGITQSPKYLFRKEGQNVTLSCEQNLNHDAMYWYRQDPGQGLRLIYYSQIVNDFQKGDIAEGYSVSREKKESFPLTVTSAQKNPTAFYLCASGRNEQFFGPGTRLTVL.